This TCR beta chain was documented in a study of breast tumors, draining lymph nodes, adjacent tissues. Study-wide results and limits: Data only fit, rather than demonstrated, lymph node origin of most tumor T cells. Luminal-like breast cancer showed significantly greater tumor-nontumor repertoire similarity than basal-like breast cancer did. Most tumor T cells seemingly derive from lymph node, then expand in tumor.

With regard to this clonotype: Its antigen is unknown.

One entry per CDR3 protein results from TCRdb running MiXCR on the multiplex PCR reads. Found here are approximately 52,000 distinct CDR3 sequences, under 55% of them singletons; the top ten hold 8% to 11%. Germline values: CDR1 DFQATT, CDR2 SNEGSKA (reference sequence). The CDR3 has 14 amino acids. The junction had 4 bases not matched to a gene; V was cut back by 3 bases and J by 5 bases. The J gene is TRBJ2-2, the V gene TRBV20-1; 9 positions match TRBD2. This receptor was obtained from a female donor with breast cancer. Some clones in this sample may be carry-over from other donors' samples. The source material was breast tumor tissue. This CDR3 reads CSASSGSGTGELFF. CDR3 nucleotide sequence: TGCAGTGCTAGTAGCGGGAGTGGGACCGGGGAGCTGTTTTTT.